This passage covers 26 T cell receptor beta chains from one sample sequenced in a study of OX40 agonist ivuxolimab in advanced cancers. Clones were read by immunoSEQ multiplex PCR, and TCRdb kept only the in-frame ones, dropping some. The sample records 65,000 to 95,000 clones, about 90% being singletons. The specimen was CD4+ or CD8+ T cells sorted from blood, collected in a trial of the OX40 agonist ivuxolimab. The receptor set was obtained from an adult with an advanced solid tumor such as melanoma, head and neck, liver or kidney cancer.

The gene calls are TRBV25-1 and TRBJ2-3; TRBD2 is a possible D gene (5 bases). Trimming removed 8 bases at V and 2 bases at J, with 8 bases between. This CDR3 is built from 12 residues. The germline CDR1 and CDR2 sequences are MGHDK and SYGVNS. The CDR3: CASRGNTDTQYF. DNA for the CDR3: TGTGCCAGCCGAGGGAACACAGATACGCAGTATTTT.

This clone was recorded only once. The genes are TRBV4-2 and TRBJ2-1; perhaps TRBD2 as D (5 bases). Germline values: CDR1 LGHNA, CDR2 YNFKEQ. V was pared by 1 base and J by 10 bases, with 17 bases between. This CDR3 has 15 amino acids. This CDR3 is CASSQGRDGVWEQFF. The DNA of the CDR3 is TGTGCCAGCAGCCAAGGTCGGGATGGCGTGTGGGAGCAGTTCTTC.

The rearrangement uses TRBV11-2 and TRBJ2-7, with 7 bases identical to TRBD1. The CDR3 has 19 amino acids. Germline CDR1 reads SGHAT; CDR2 reads FQNNGV. J gave up 1 base and V 3 bases, and 18 bases lay outside the gene matches. The CDR3 loop is CASSFGTGDPRDPSYEQYF. The CDR3 DNA reads TGTGCCAGCAGCTTCGGAACAGGGGACCCCCGTGATCCATCCTACGAGCAGTACTTC.

The J gene is TRBJ1-1, the V gene TRBV29-1, with D unclear. The V gene lost 8 bases and the J gene lost 1 base, with 14 bases spanning the gap. Germline V gene lookup returns CDR1 SQVTM and CDR2 ANQGSEA. The CDR3 spans 13 residues. As DNA, the CDR3 is TGCAGCACTAGACAAGAAACGAACACTGAAGCTTTCTTT. Protein: CSTRQETNTEAFF.

The chain recombines TRBV7-2 with TRBJ2-3; D unresolved. The CDR3 length is 12 residues. Trimming took off 5 bases at V and 9 bases at J, with 12 bases between the two ends. Germline assignment: CDR1 SGHTA and CDR2 FQGNSA. The CDR3 sequence is CASSPLTWTQYF. CDR3 bases: TGTGCCAGCAGCCCCTTGACGTGGACGCAGTATTTT.

This clone was observed a single time. This chain uses TRBV7-9 with TRBJ1-3; the D is unclear. Trimming left V 1 base short and J 4 bases short, with 11 bases between. The CDR3 consists of 15 residues. The germline CDR1 and CDR2 sequences are SEHNR and FQNEAQ (reference sequence). The CDR3 reads CASSLDGSGGNTIYF. In nucleotides, the CDR3 is TGTGCCAGCAGCTTAGACGGATCGGGGGGAAACACCATATATTTT.

The J gene is TRBJ2-3, the V gene TRBV7-2, with 9 bases lining up with TRBD2. Germline V gene lookup returns CDR1 SGHTA and CDR2 FQGNSA. This CDR3 comprises 17 residues. With V trimmed by 1 base and J by 6 bases, 11 bases remained unmatched. This CDR3 is CASSLVLAGPNGDTQYF. DNA of the CDR3: TGTGCCAGCAGCTTAGTTCTAGCGGGACCAAACGGCGATACGCAGTATTTT.

This rearrangement joins TRBV19 to TRBJ1-2, with D possibly being TRBD1 (6 bases). V lost 9 bases to trimming and J lost 0 bases, with 17 bases between them. This CDR3 has 15 amino acids. Per the germline V gene, CDR1 is LNHDA and CDR2 is SQIVND (reference sequence). The CDR3 loop reads CASRAWDTANYGYTF. CDR3 bases: TGTGCCAGCCGAGCCTGGGACACAGCTAACTATGGCTACACCTTC. Drawing the rest from reference TRBV19 and TRBJ1-2, the complete variable domain is DGGITQSPKYLFRKEGQNVTLSCEQNLNHDAMYWYRQDPGQGLRLIYYSQIVNDFQKGDIAEGYSVSREKKESFPLTVTSAQKNPTAFYLCASRAWDTANYGYTFGSGTRLTVV.

The rearrangement links TRBV28 to TRBJ2-5; D may be TRBD1 (6 bases). Trimming shortened V by 10 bases and J by 0 bases, and 12 bases separated the two germline ends. Germline V gene lookup returns CDR1 MDHEN and CDR2 SYDVKM. The CDR3 runs to 13 residues. CDR3 DNA: TGTGCCACCTTACAGGGCAACCAAGAGACCCAGTACTTC. Translation gives CATLQGNQETQYF.

The chain employs TRBV7-2 and TRBJ2-5, with TRBD2 identical over 13 bases. V shed 0 bases, J shed 2 bases, and the junction held 3 bases outside the gene matches. This CDR3 is built from 17 residues. Germline lookup yields CDR1 SGHTA and CDR2 FQGNSA. CDR3 nucleotide sequence: TGTGCCAGCAGCTTAGCGCTGGGACTAGCGGGACAAGAGACCCAGTACTTC. It encodes CASSLALGLAGQETQYF.

The CDR3 here is CSVSKGSPGDAGELFF. CDR3 nucleotides: TGCAGCGTGAGCAAAGGTAGTCCGGGGGACGCCGGGGAGCTGTTTTTT. V is TRBV29-1 and J is TRBJ2-2; D is possibly TRBD2 (6 bases). CDR3 length: 16 residues. Germline-derived CDR1 and CDR2 are SQVTM and ANQGSEA. Trimming left V 6 bases short and J 6 bases short, with 23 bases between.

J is TRBJ2-2 and V is TRBV9; the match to TRBD1 covers 7 bases. The V and J ends lost 4 bases and 0 bases, in that order; junction bases with no gene match: 6. The CDR3 extends over 16 amino acids. Germline CDR1 SGDLS, CDR2 YYNGEE. As DNA, the CDR3 is TGTGCCAGCAGCCCTAGGGGGCAGACGAACACCGGGGAGCTGTTTTTT. The encoded protein is CASSPRGQTNTGELFF.

The chain is built from TRBV5-1 and TRBJ2-1, with a weak D call TRBD1 (5 bases). V gave up 0 bases and J gave up 6 bases, with 10 bases separating them. CDR1 SGHRS and CDR2 YFSETQ come from the germline V gene. The CDR3 sequence is 14 residues long. The CDR3 DNA is TGCGCCAGCAGCTTGGCCACAGGATTCAATGAGCAGTTCTTC. It codes for CASSLATGFNEQFF.

J is TRBJ2-5 and V is TRBV5-1, with 12 bases lining up with TRBD1. With the DNA end fitting TRBJ2-7 better, the J assignment may be wrong. The CDR3 has 14 residues. Germline-derived CDR1 and CDR2 are SGHRS and YFSETQ. In DNA form, the CDR3 reads TGCGCCAGCTCCGACGGGACAGGGGGCGACGAGCAGTACTTC. Protein sequence: CASSDGTGGDEQYF.

In DNA form, the CDR3 reads TGTGCCAGCAAGGGACAGCACTACAATGAGCAGTTCTTC. Protein sequence: CASKGQHYNEQFF. The rearrangement joins TRBV13 to TRBJ2-1, with 7 nucleotides matching TRBD1. Germline V gene data show CDR1 as PRHDT and CDR2 as FYEKMQ (reference sequence). V lost 7 bases, J lost 3 bases, and 3 bases stayed unmatched. The CDR3 sequence is 13 residues long.

This chain uses TRBV5-1 with TRBJ2-7; maybe TRBD1 (5 bases). This CDR3 has 13 residues. Trimming took off 6 bases at V and 3 bases at J, with 13 bases between the two ends. Per the germline V gene, CDR1 is SGHRS and CDR2 is YFSETQ. CDR3 coding DNA: TGCGCCAGCACCGCCGGCGGACACTACGAGCAGTACTTC. It yields the protein CASTAGGHYEQYF.

This clone came up once. The CDR3 DNA reads as TGTGCCAGCAGTCGCACCCAGGGGTACGAGCAGTACTTC. Translated: CASSRTQGYEQYF. The chain carries TRBV7-3 and TRBJ2-7; perhaps TRBD1 as D (6 bases). CDR3 length: 13 residues. Germline lookup yields CDR1 SGHTA and CDR2 FQGTGA. Trimming took 6 bases from V and 4 from J, leaving 13 bases between them.

This chain connects TRBV4-2 to TRBJ1-2, with a possible D match to TRBD1 (5 bases). CDR3 size: 13 residues. Germline V gene data show CDR1 as LGHNA and CDR2 as YNFKEQ. V dropped 1 base and J dropped 7 bases, with 10 bases sitting between them. The CDR3 DNA sequence: TGTGCCAGCAGCCAAGGGGGACTGGGTGGCTACACCTTC. Amino acid sequence: CASSQGGLGGYTF.

This clone was recorded only once. V usage is TRBV2 and J usage is TRBJ2-3, with 10 bases fitting TRBD2. Per germline, CDR1 SNHLY and CDR2 FYNNEI. The CDR3 spans 14 residues. Trimming removed 5 bases from V and 4 bases from J; junction bases left unmatched: 3. CDR3 in amino acids: CASSLLAGADTQYF. In DNA, the CDR3 is TGTGCCAGCAGTCTTCTAGCGGGAGCAGATACGCAGTATTTT.

V is TRBV7-9 and J is TRBJ2-5, with D perhaps given as TRBD1 or TRBD2 (6 bases each). With 2 bases removed from V and 5 bases from J, the gap between germline ends came to 18 bases. CDR1 is SEHNR and CDR2 is FQNEAQ in the germline V gene (reference sequence). The CDR3 runs 16 residues. CDR3 amino acids: CASSLMTQGGVETQYF. CDR3 sequence (DNA): TGTGCCAGCAGCTTAATGACACAGGGCGGGGTGGAGACCCAGTACTTC.

This chain uses TRBV5-1 with TRBJ2-7; possible D gene TRBD2, 5 bases. Germline V lookup: CDR1 SGHRS, CDR2 YFSETQ. V lost 7 bases to trimming and J lost 0 bases, with 17 bases between them. This CDR3 is built from 15 residues. The CDR3 here is CASGPKERSSYEQYF. In nucleotides, the CDR3 is TGCGCCAGCGGACCTAAGGAGCGGTCCTCCTACGAGCAGTACTTC. The full variable domain, with the rest looked up from reference TRBV5-1 and TRBJ2-7, is KAGVTQTPRYLIKTRGQQVTLSCSPISGHRSVSWYQQTPGQGLQFLFEYFSETQRNKGNFPGRFSGRQFSNSRSEMNVSTLELGDSALYLCASGPKERSSYEQYFGPGTRLTVT.

CDR3 DNA: TGTGCCAGCAGCAAGAGACAGGGGGCCGACTCCTACGAGCAGTACTTC. Protein product: CASSKRQGADSYEQYF. The chain carries TRBV6-6 and TRBJ2-7; 10 bases agree with TRBD1. The CDR3 has 16 amino acids. The germline V gene has CDR1 MNHNY and CDR2 SVGAGI (reference sequence). V trimming: 6 bases; J trimming: 0 bases; junction bases outside the gene matches: 8.

This chain joins TRBV7-6 and TRBJ1-2; 7 bases align to TRBD1. Germline V gene sequence: CDR1 SGHVS, CDR2 FNYEAQ. CDR3 length equals 13 residues. With V trimmed by 3 bases and J by 8 bases, 6 bases remained unmatched. The DNA for the CDR3 is TGTGCCAGCAGCTTGGCACAGGGGAGGGGCTACACCTTC. It codes for CASSLAQGRGYTF.

The chain carries TRBV19 and TRBJ1-2; a weak D match, TRBD1 (5 bases). Trimming stripped 1 base from V and 4 bases from J, with 10 bases between. Germline V gene data show CDR1 as LNHDA and CDR2 as SQIVND (reference sequence). There are 14 residues in the CDR3. The CDR3 bases are TGTGCCAGTAGTATAGGACAGATCCTCTATGGCTACACCTTC. This gives the protein CASSIGQILYGYTF.

The genes are TRBV11-2 and TRBJ1-1, with D tentatively TRBD1 (6 bases). With 5 bases removed from V and 0 bases from J, the gap between germline ends came to 13 bases. The germline V gene encodes CDR1 SGHAT and CDR2 FQNNGV. CDR3 length: 15 residues. CDR3 sequence reads: CASSRGGGMNTEAFF. The CDR3 DNA reads as TGTGCCAGCAGCAGAGGGGGAGGGATGAACACTGAAGCTTTCTTT.

V usage is TRBV5-1 and J usage is TRBJ2-7, with D perhaps matching TRBD2 (6 bases). Looked up from germline, CDR1 is SGHRS and CDR2 is YFSETQ. The CDR3 runs 16 residues. V was pared by 2 bases and J by 0 bases, with 15 bases between. The CDR3, as DNA: TGCGCCAGCAGCTTTGCAGTAGCGGCCTACTCCTACGAGCAGTACTTC. Its protein is CASSFAVAAYSYEQYF. Looking up the rest from reference TRBV5-1 and TRBJ2-7 gives the full variable domain: KAGVTQTPRYLIKTRGQQVTLSCSPISGHRSVSWYQQTPGQGLQFLFEYFSETQRNKGNFPGRFSGRQFSNSRSEMNVSTLELGDSALYLCASSFAVAAYSYEQYFGPGTRLTVT.